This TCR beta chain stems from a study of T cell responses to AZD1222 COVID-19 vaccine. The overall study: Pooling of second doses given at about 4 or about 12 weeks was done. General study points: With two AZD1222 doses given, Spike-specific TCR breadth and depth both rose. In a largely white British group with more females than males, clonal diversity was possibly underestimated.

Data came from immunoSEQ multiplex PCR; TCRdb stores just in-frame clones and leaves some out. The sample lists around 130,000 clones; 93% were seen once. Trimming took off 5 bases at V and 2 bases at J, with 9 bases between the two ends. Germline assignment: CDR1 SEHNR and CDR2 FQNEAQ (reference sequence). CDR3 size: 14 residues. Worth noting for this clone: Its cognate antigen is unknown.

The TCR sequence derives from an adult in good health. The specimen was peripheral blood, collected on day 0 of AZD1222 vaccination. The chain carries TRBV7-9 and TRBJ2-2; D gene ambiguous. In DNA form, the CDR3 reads TGTGCCAGCAGCCTCGGGTCTAACACCGGGGAGCTGTTTTTT. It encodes CASSLGSNTGELFF.